Listed below are T cell receptor beta chains from one sample, sequenced in a study of identical twins. Each CDR3 protein is one row after TCRdb ran MiXCR on the 5' RACE reads. The sample records some 590,000 distinct CDR3 sequences, 9.5% to 10% being singletons. This sample also appeared in a second study, on yellow fever vaccine responses in identical twins.

The sequenced sample was PBMCs. These receptors all stem from a woman between 18 and 29 years old in good health. Both conserved end residues are part of each CDR3. D genes are given only for firm matches. Not all rows give a size; the values are once, few, many and, for expanded clones, a class.

V gene	J gene	clone size	D gene	CDR3 protein	CDR3 DNA
TRBV11-2	TRBJ2-7	.	TRBD2	CASSIIGTSGVSYEQYF	TGTGCCAGCAGTATAATAGGAACTAGCGGGGTCTCCTACGAGCAGTACTTC
TRBV5-1	TRBJ2-6	many	.	CASMYRTSPPSGANVLTF	TGCGCCAGCATGTATAGGACGTCGCCACCCTCTGGGGCCAACGTCCTGACTTTC
TRBV5-4	TRBJ2-3	.	TRBD2	CASSSPGRGTDTQYF	TGTGCCAGCAGCTCTCCCGGGAGGGGCACAGATACGCAGTATTTT
TRBV18	TRBJ2-5	few	.	CASSPLSEAGLQETQYF	TGTGCCAGCTCACCACTCTCGGAGGCAGGGTTACAAGAGACCCAGTACTTC
TRBV12-3/TRBV12-4	TRBJ2-5	many	.	CASSREGTFQETQYF	TGTGCCAGCAGTCGAGAAGGGACATTTCAAGAGACCCAGTACTTC
TRBV7-8	TRBJ2-1	few	TRBD2	CASRHGGGGSVEQFF	TGTGCCAGCAGACACGGCGGGGGGGGCTCGGTTGAGCAGTTCTTC
TRBV12-3/TRBV12-4	TRBJ2-4	many	.	CASSPGILAKNIQYF	TGTGCCAGCAGTCCCGGGATATTAGCCAAAAACATTCAGTACTTC
TRBV18	TRBJ2-6	.	.	CATSPRAGEVAGANVLTF	TGTGCCACTTCCCCAAGGGCAGGGGAAGTCGCTGGGGCCAACGTCCTGACTTTC
TRBV5-5	TRBJ2-2	few	.	CASSPEGPPGELFF	TGTGCCAGCAGCCCCGAGGGTCCCCCCGGGGAGCTGTTTTTT
TRBV18	TRBJ2-1	few	.	CASSPRVQVLNNEQFF	TGTGCCAGCTCACCACGTGTTCAGGTCTTGAACAATGAGCAGTTCTTC
TRBV12-3/TRBV12-4	TRBJ1-1	many	.	CASSLSKMNTEAFF	TGTGCCAGCAGTTTATCCAAAATGAACACTGAAGCTTTCTTT
TRBV9	TRBJ2-2	few	TRBD2	CASSVLAGNTGELFF	TGTGCCAGCAGCGTATTAGCGGGGAACACCGGGGAGCTGTTTTTT
TRBV12-3/TRBV12-4	TRBJ2-1	few	TRBD2	CASSPGLAMIEQFF	TGTGCCAGCAGTCCGGGACTAGCGATGATTGAGCAGTTCTTC
TRBV14	TRBJ2-7	few	.	CASASGYEQYF	TGTGCCAGCGCTTCAGGGTACGAGCAGTACTTC
TRBV27	TRBJ2-7	.	.	CASSLDVSYEQYF	TGTGCCAGCAGTCTAGACGTCTCCTACGAGCAGTACTTC
TRBV28	TRBJ2-1	many	.	CASRLGQGLPYNEQFF	TGTGCCAGCAGACTGGGGCAGGGGCTACCCTACAATGAGCAGTTCTTC
TRBV11-3	TRBJ2-1	few	TRBD2	CASSFGAGGHEQFF	TGTGCCAGCAGCTTCGGAGCGGGGGGACATGAGCAGTTCTTC
TRBV7-2	TRBJ2-3	.	.	CASSARGVETDTQYF	TGTGCCAGCAGCGCTAGAGGGGTGGAAACAGATACGCAGTATTTT
TRBV20-1	TRBJ2-3	.	.	CSARLHGTDTQYF	TGCAGTGCTAGACTACACGGCACAGATACGCAGTATTTT
TRBV5-5	TRBJ2-1	.	TRBD2	CTSTPGLVDNEQFF	TGTACTTCTACCCCGGGACTAGTGGACAATGAGCAGTTCTTC
TRBV14	TRBJ1-2	many	.	CASSQDLWASRDGYTF	TGTGCCAGCAGCCAAGATCTCTGGGCGTCTCGTGATGGCTACACCTTC
TRBV6-2/TRBV6-3	TRBJ2-1	many	TRBD1	CASSSGQGSSNEQFF	TGTGCCAGCAGTTCCGGACAGGGCTCTAGCAATGAGCAGTTCTTC
TRBV4-2	TRBJ2-1	.	TRBD2	CASSSSGRGVGEQFF	TGTGCCAGCAGCAGCAGCGGGAGGGGAGTGGGTGAGCAGTTCTTC
TRBV6-5	TRBJ2-3	.	TRBD2	CASATGGSWGTDTQYF	TGTGCCAGTGCCACGGGAGGATCATGGGGCACAGATACGCAGTATTTT
TRBV20-1	TRBJ2-1	few	.	CSAREPGPGNEQFF	TGCAGTGCTAGAGAGCCGGGACCCGGAAATGAGCAGTTCTTC
TRBV7-2	TRBJ2-1	.	TRBD2	CASSLAGTSGLNEQFF	TGTGCCAGCAGCTTAGCCGGGACTAGCGGGCTGAATGAGCAGTTCTTC
TRBV2	TRBJ2-2	.	.	CASPGDLNTGELFF	TGTGCCAGCCCAGGGGACCTAAACACCGGGGAGCTGTTTTTT
TRBV27	TRBJ2-7	many	TRBD1	CASNGQGAYEQYF	TGTGCCAGCAATGGACAGGGGGCCTACGAGCAGTACTTC
TRBV20-1	TRBJ2-1	few	TRBD2	CSARVAGGAYNEQFF	TGCAGTGCTAGAGTGGCGGGAGGGGCCTACAATGAGCAGTTCTTC
TRBV29-1	TRBJ2-7	few	.	CSVEVRGQGRHEQYF	TGCAGCGTTGAAGTTAGAGGCCAGGGGAGGCACGAGCAGTACTTC
TRBV24-1	TRBJ2-7	.	.	CAIPLWDKVYEQYF	TGTGCCATTCCGCTCTGGGACAAAGTCTACGAGCAGTACTTC
TRBV12-3/TRBV12-4	TRBJ1-2	many	TRBD1	CASRLQGKDYGYTF	TGTGCCAGCAGGCTACAGGGGAAGGACTATGGCTACACCTTC
TRBV12-3/TRBV12-4	TRBJ2-3	.	TRBD1	CASSFSGQGPTDTRYF	TGTGCCAGCAGTTTCTCGGGACAGGGGCCCACAGATACGCGGTATTTT
TRBV7-9	TRBJ2-1	.	.	CASSTTGTPTPFF	TGTGCCAGCAGCACTACCGGGACTCCTACGCCGTTCTTC
TRBV7-2	TRBJ2-1	.	TRBD2	CASRSSGLNNEQFF	TGTGCCAGCAGGAGTAGCGGGCTTAATAATGAGCAGTTCTTC
TRBV5-1	TRBJ2-7	.	TRBD2	CASSSGDYPYEQYF	TGCGCCAGCAGCTCCGGGGACTACCCCTACGAGCAGTACTTC
TRBV27	TRBJ2-7	many	.	CASSSAGLKVFEQYF	TGTGCCAGCAGTTCGGCGGGGCTTAAAGTGTTCGAGCAGTACTTC
TRBV11-3	TRBJ2-6	.	.	CASSSTGSSGANVLTF	TGTGCCAGCAGCTCCACAGGAAGCTCTGGGGCCAACGTCCTGACTTTC
TRBV7-8	TRBJ2-4	few	.	CASSQQSRKNIQYF	TGTGCCAGCAGCCAACAATCGAGAAAAAACATTCAGTACTTC
TRBV20-1	TRBJ2-7	.	.	CSARPQERYEQYF	TGCAGTGCTAGACCGCAGGAACGCTACGAGCAGTACTTC
TRBV11-1	TRBJ2-3	many	TRBD2	CASRGTSEQDTQYF	TGTGCCAGCAGAGGGACTAGCGAACAAGATACGCAGTATTTT
TRBV9	TRBJ1-4	few	TRBD1	CASSTGQGGEKLFF	TGTGCCAGCAGCACGGGACAGGGGGGAGAAAAACTGTTTTTT
TRBV6-1	TRBJ1-5	many	TRBD1	CASSEFPGQANQPQHF	TGTGCCAGCAGTGAATTCCCGGGACAGGCAAATCAGCCCCAGCATTTT
TRBV29-1	TRBJ2-3	many	.	CSVPGSTDTQYF	TGCAGCGTTCCAGGGAGCACAGATACGCAGTATTTT
TRBV18	TRBJ1-1	.	TRBD1	CASSPTGETEAFF	TGTGCCAGCTCACCTACAGGGGAAACTGAAGCTTTCTTT
TRBV20-1	TRBJ2-7	few	.	CSARAPWLLSYEQYF	TGCAGTGCTAGAGCCCCCTGGCTCTTATCCTACGAGCAGTACTTC
TRBV11-3	TRBJ1-5	few	TRBD1	CASNVGIGGWSNQPQHF	TGTGCCAGCAACGTGGGGATAGGGGGCTGGAGCAATCAGCCCCAGCATTTT
TRBV24-1	TRBJ1-6	.	.	CATSDRVFRGEANSPLHF	TGTGCCACCAGTGACCGAGTGTTCCGGGGGGAGGCGAATTCACCCCTCCACTTT
TRBV27	TRBJ2-7	many	TRBD1	CASSLSGQGPEQYF	TGTGCCAGCAGTTTAAGTGGACAGGGACCAGAGCAGTACTTC
TRBV28	TRBJ2-2	many	.	CASTPNRANTGELFF	TGTGCCTCAACTCCCAACAGGGCGAACACCGGGGAGCTGTTTTTT
TRBV11-2	TRBJ2-3	.	.	CASSLYRSGSTDTQYF	TGTGCCAGCAGCTTATACAGAAGCGGCAGCACAGATACGCAGTATTTT
TRBV5-8	TRBJ2-3	.	.	CASSPGQTRTDTQYF	TGTGCCAGCAGCCCTGGACAGACCCGCACAGATACGCAGTATTTT
TRBV30	TRBJ1-4	few	.	CAWSSSLAGTGNEKLFF	TGTGCCTGGAGTTCATCTCTGGCCGGGACGGGTAATGAAAAACTGTTTTTT
TRBV7-9	TRBJ2-4	many	.	CASSLEGWQGDIQYF	TGTGCCAGCAGCTTAGAAGGGTGGCAAGGGGACATTCAGTACTTC
TRBV24-1	TRBJ2-3	few	TRBD2	CATSDPTSSGRGTDTQYF	TGTGCCACCAGTGACCCTACTTCTAGCGGGAGGGGCACAGATACGCAGTATTTT